This T cell receptor beta chain was sequenced for a study of glioma-infiltrating T cells after dendritic cell vaccination. With 2 bases removed from V and 6 bases from J, the gap between germline ends came to 20 bases. CDR3 length equals 18 residues. Sequencing was performed with immunoSEQ multiplex PCR; in TCRdb, only in-frame clones are kept and a portion is missing. The data show some 90,000 clones, more than 80% seen once. Time point denoted: after dendritic cell vaccination, including at tumor progression/relapse. The starting material was blood, obtained after dendritic cell vaccination. The gene calls are TRBV6-7 and TRBJ2-6, with a weak D call TRBD2 (6 bases). TRBV6-7 is reported as an ORF; its role is uncertain. This TCR derives from a human donor with glioblastoma. CDR3 in amino acids: CASSYLGLPSFEANVLTF. The CDR3 DNA follows: TGTGCCAGCAGTTACCTGGGACTGCCTTCGTTTGAGGCCAACGTCCTGACTTTC.